This T cell receptor (beta chain) was identified during a study of long-term antiretroviral therapy in people with HIV (dated by TCRdb to between 2021 and 2024). Turning to the overall study: The earliest samples were collected about a decade before the 2015 WHO recommendation for immediate ART, when ART was typically delayed until CD4 counts fell. Whether ART initiation and durable HIV suppression were associated with changes in peripheral blood TRB repertoire composition and diversity was tested in a retrospective serial study. From 30 adults with confirmed HIV infection, the cohort provided 192 cryopreserved PBMC samples, gathered serially across a mean of around six years (range 1-12). About 35% of the 30 participants with HIV were female. No cross-contamination during QIAcube processing was shown when test extractions of a monoclonal T-cell line were performed alongside around 30 polyclonal samples. Findings and caveats that apply to the study as a whole: Because pre-ART samples had limited cell numbers, unsorted PBMC were profiled rather than sorted CD4+ and CD8+ T cells. The repertoire was dominated across all time points by expanded TRB clones identified before ART initiation, although this dominance was seen to fluctuate and to decrease in many PLHIV after ART. HIV repertoires had narrower CDR3 length ranges than controls, and the network structure suggested an antigen-experienced repertoire that shifted only slightly toward naive after ART. No data were available on ART adherence, viral resistance or therapy changes, limiting inferences about post-ART repertoire changes. Owing to limited PBMC availability, only the TCR beta chain was sequenced, without alpha chain pairing. The samples were dated from about 2003 to 2018, and the ART regimens that were used may be less effective than current ART regimens. ART initiation was associated with a significant increase in TRB diversity, but diversity stayed significantly below transplant donor controls even after long-term ART.

The immunoSEQ hsTCRB v3.0 assay was used at survey level resolution for TRB variable region sequencing. The targeted TRB sequencing depth was roughly 35,000-50,000 T-cell genomes per sample. TRB libraries were pooled and sequenced on an Illumina MiSeq using a v3 150-cycle kit. In the original analysis: Repertoire analysis was performed in R inside a reproducible Nextflow workflow that covered QC, data transformation and analysis. LymphoSeq2, an R package for exploring AIRR-Seq data, was used to implement custom analyses. Four samples yielding fewer than 5000 total TRB sequences were excluded, leaving approximately 200 analyzed HIV repertoires. Among the approximately 190 retained HIV repertoires, some 60 were collected before ART initiation and around 130 after ART initiation. Each repertoire was downsampled to 5000 TRB nucleotide sequences, and summary statistics were averaged across 100 downsampling iterations. TRB sequences were retained for analysis only if CDR3 regions of at least seven amino acids were present. Diversity was assessed using a clonality score derived from Shannon entropy and using the Gini coefficient. In the repertoire networks, any two of the top 5000 CDR3 amino acid sequences were connected whenever the two sequences differed by an edit distance of one. For TRB CDR3 amino acid sequences, GLIPH2 was used to predict antigen specificity groups and MHC restriction. Known CMV, EBV, HIV or tissue antigen associations were flagged by matching CDR3 amino acid sequences against VDJdb and McPAS-TCR. Pre-ART, post-ART and control groups were compared with Wilcoxon signed-rank tests and Holm-Bonferroni correction. As stored in TCRdb, this immuneACCESS dataset retains in-frame rearrangements with V and J assigned. A fraction of the clones does not appear; measured against another copy, unresolved V genes explain less than half of the discrepancy, and the remainder lacks a known reason. V and J calls and clone size are as listed in that table; D and trimming were resolved from the DNA. The sample data list tens of thousands of clones, and 75% to 90% of these were observed just once. About 4.4% of the sample comes from the top ten.

On this clone itself: The antigen it recognizes is unknown. No much larger clonotype is one base removed from it; base qualities were not supplied.

Participants were included only if at least one PBMC sample before ART initiation and at least two post-ART samples were available. Treatment was received in the United States of America by all participants with HIV. Cryopreserved samples of roughly 0.95-10 million PBMC were thawed and washed before DNA extraction. At the time of the earliest PBMC sample for each participant with HIV, ages ranged from 23 to 54 years. Per participant, PBMC samples came from 1-4 timepoints prior to ART initiation and 2-8 timepoints following ART initiation, for a median of 7 samples. Serial HIV viral load, CD4+ T-cell count, ART history and demographic data were obtained for every participant. A Qiagen kit on a QIAcube was used to extract genomic DNA from unsorted PBMC, with samples processed in batches of 12. Germline trimming amounts to 0 bases on V and 7 bases on J, with 1 as the count of junction bases outside the gene matches. Reading from cysteine to phenylalanine, the CDR3 counts 13 amino acids. Only the CDR3 portion is preserved as DNA: 39 bases, with reading frame beginning at the first base. CDR1 and CDR2, looked up from the germline V gene, are SGHVS and FNYEAQ.

Sequences were derived from unsorted PBMCs, sampled approximately 5.7 years after starting antiretroviral therapy. The clonotype comes from a man between 25 and 39 years old with HIV. The V and J genes are TRBV7-6 and TRBJ1-2, and 8 bases in between align with TRBD1. The CDR3 has the sequence CASSLATGVGYTF. The DNA sequence is TGTGCCAGCAGCTTAGCGACAGGGGTTGGCTACACCTTC.